The 17 T cell receptor beta chains given below trace back to one sample, sequenced in a study of cytomegalovirus exposure and HLA in healthy donors. The PCR made use of 60 Vbeta and 13 Jbeta primers. Method: immunoSEQ multiplex PCR; TCRdb's copy keeps in-frame clones and lacks some. The table shows about 140,000 clones, with around four fifths occurring only once. Specimen: PBMCs. The source is a female donor in good health and CMV-seronegative.

The V and J genes are TRBV7-6 and TRBJ2-5; 8 bases are a match to TRBD2. The CDR3 totals 20 residues. V lost 5 bases to trimming and J lost 0 bases; unmatched junction nucleotides: 20. Germline CDR1 SGHVS, CDR2 FNYEAQ. The CDR3 spells CASSPFRNSGAQKYQETQYF. Here the CDR3 DNA reads TGTGCCAGCAGCCCTTTCCGTAATAGCGGGGCTCAAAAGTACCAAGAGACCCAGTACTTC.

The CDR3 sequence: CASSQDEVGGLNTGELFF. CDR3 DNA: TGTGCCAGCAGCCAAGACGAGGTCGGGGGGCTTAACACCGGGGAGCTGTTTTTT. This rearrangement joins TRBV4-2 to TRBJ2-2; possibly TRBD2 for D (7 bases). This CDR3 region has 18 residues. V lost 0 bases and J 2 bases, leaving 16 bases between the germline ends. CDR1 and CDR2 (germline): LGHNA, YNFKEQ.

This clone turned up a few times. The same CDR3 is also encoded by other DNA sequences in this sample. V usage is TRBV5-1 and J usage is TRBJ1-2; TRBD1 agrees at 11 bases. The germline V gene has CDR1 SGHRS and CDR2 YFSETQ. This CDR3 is 14 amino acids long. J gave up 7 bases and V 0 bases, and 2 bases lay outside the gene matches. The CDR3 DNA follows: TGCGCCAGCAGCTTGGCCGGGACAGGGGGTGGCTACACCTTC. This codes for CASSLAGTGGGYTF.

The gene calls are TRBV2 and TRBJ2-2; D might be TRBD2 (6 bases). Germline V lookup: CDR1 SNHLY, CDR2 FYNNEI. The CDR3 length is 16 residues. V gave up 4 bases and J gave up 1 base, with 13 bases separating them. The CDR3 DNA sequence: TGTGCCAGCAGTGTTAGCGGACTGGGGAACACCGGGGAGCTGTTTTTT. Translated: CASSVSGLGNTGELFF.

The chain employs TRBV6-4 and TRBJ2-2; a possible D gene is TRBD1 (5 bases). The V gene's germline CDR1 is MRHNA and CDR2 SNTAGT. The CDR3 totals 16 residues. V lost 5 bases, J lost 7 bases, and 20 bases lay in between. Here the CDR3 reads CASSHGGAHRGGELFF. For the CDR3, the DNA is TGTGCCAGCAGTCACGGTGGGGCCCACCGCGGCGGGGAGCTGTTTTTT.

V usage is TRBV21-1 and J usage is TRBJ2-1; the table's D gene call, TRBD2, was not cross checked with the DNA. TRBV21-1 is deemed a pseudogene. This CDR3 contains 13 residues. The DNA of the CDR3 is TGTGCCAGCAGCAAAGATCTAGCGGGAGCTCAGTTCTTC. The encoded protein is CASSKDLAGAQFF.

The chain uses TRBV5-6 and TRBJ2-3, with D possibly being TRBD2 (7 bases). The ends were cut back, 2 bases at V and 4 bases at J, with 11 bases in the middle. The CDR3 length is 14 residues. The germline V gene has CDR1 SGHDT and CDR2 YYEEEE. In DNA, the CDR3 is TGTGCCAGCAGCTTTCCGGGGGGCGCAGATACGCAGTATTTT. Its protein product is CASSFPGGADTQYF.

This clone was counted once. The V gene is TRBV11-2, the J gene TRBJ2-7, with 9 nucleotides matching TRBD2. CDR3 length: 17 amino acids. With V trimmed by 1 base and J by 3 bases, 10 bases remained unmatched. CDR1 and CDR2 (germline): SGHAT, FQNNGV. Here the CDR3 reads CASSLAFKASGNYEQYF. The CDR3 nucleotides are TGTGCCAGCAGCTTAGCTTTCAAGGCTAGCGGGAACTACGAGCAGTACTTC.

The gene calls are TRBV4-2 and TRBJ2-5; perhaps TRBD2 as D (6 bases). CDR3 size: 16 residues. V gave up 1 base and J gave up 9 bases, with 21 bases separating them. CDR1 LGHNA and CDR2 YNFKEQ come from the germline V gene. CDR3 residues: CASSQARPVAGSAQYF. The CDR3 bases are TGTGCCAGCAGCCAAGCCCGCCCGGTTGCGGGGAGCGCCCAGTACTTC.

The genes are TRBV29-1 and TRBJ2-7; 9 bases agree with TRBD1. CDR3 size: 12 residues. V gave up 7 bases and J gave up 6 bases; unmatched junction bases: 7. Germline CDR1 reads SQVTM; CDR2 reads ANQGSEA. CDR3 nucleotide sequence: TGCAGCGGGGGGGACAGGGTTGGCGAGCAGTACTTC. This codes for CSGGDRVGEQYF.

The V and J genes are TRBV6-5 and TRBJ1-2, with D maybe TRBD1 (6 bases). V was cut by 6 bases and J by 1 base, with 6 bases left in between. Per the germline V gene, CDR1 is MNHEY and CDR2 is SVGAGI. The CDR3 is 12 amino acids. In DNA, the CDR3 is TGTGCCAGCAGGGACAGTAACTATGGCTACACCTTC. Protein: CASRDSNYGYTF.

The rearrangement links TRBV6-6 to TRBJ1-1; tentative D call: TRBD1 (6 bases). The CDR3 length is 15 residues. V lost 2 bases to trimming and J lost 4 bases, with 14 bases between them. Germline-derived CDR1 and CDR2 are MNHNY and SVGAGI (reference sequence). The CDR3 DNA reads as TGTGCCAGCAGTTACGGGGCAGGGGCCATCACTGAAGCTTTCTTT. This gives the protein CASSYGAGAITEAFF.

The chain employs TRBV14 and TRBJ2-5; D remains ambiguous. Germline CDR1 is SGHDN and CDR2 is FVKESK. This CDR3 is 15 amino acids long. Trimming cost V 0 bases and J 4 bases, with 12 bases left between them. The chain's CDR3 is CASSQEVASSETQYF. DNA for the CDR3: TGTGCCAGCAGCCAAGAGGTCGCCAGTTCAGAGACCCAGTACTTC.

In nucleotides, the CDR3 is TGCGCCAACCGCCGAGGCTCGGGGTGTTCGCGGGAGGGCGGGAACGAGCAGTACTTC. The encoded protein is CANRRGSGCSREGGNEQYF. This chain uses TRBV23-1 with TRBJ2-7; 9 bases map to TRBD2. TRBV23-1 falls under the ORF class, with uncertain function. This CDR3 comprises 19 residues. V lost 10 bases to trimming and J lost 5 bases; unmatched junction nucleotides: 27.

The chain employs TRBV18 and TRBJ2-3; TRBD1 matches at 9 bases. The CDR3 has 15 amino acids. Germline V gene data show CDR1 as KGHSH and CDR2 as LQKENI. Germline trimming cut 5 bases from V and 6 bases from J; bases unmatched to any gene: 9. This chain's CDR3 is CASSTGQGIADTQYF. The CDR3 DNA is TGTGCCAGCTCAACGGGACAGGGAATAGCGGATACGCAGTATTTT.

A remark on this clone: The sample holds other DNA sequences that translate to the same CDR3. This rearrangement joins TRBV5-1 to TRBJ2-1; D is possibly TRBD1 (5 bases). Germline V CDR1 and CDR2: SGHRS, YFSETQ. V lost 0 bases to trimming and J lost 5 bases, with 6 bases between them. The CDR3 has 13 residues. The CDR3 region is CASSLGTNNEQFF. The CDR3 DNA sequence: TGCGCCAGCAGCTTGGGGACAAACAATGAGCAGTTCTTC.

This clone has just a few counts. This chain uses TRBV5-1 with TRBJ1-1; no firm D call. With 0 bases removed from V and 2 bases from J, the gap between germline ends came to 5 bases. The CDR3 sequence is 13 residues long. Germline-derived CDR1 and CDR2 are SGHRS and YFSETQ. CDR3: CASSLVANTEAFF. CDR3 DNA sequence: TGCGCCAGCAGCTTGGTGGCCAACACTGAAGCTTTCTTT.